The present T cell receptor (beta chain) was sequenced within a study of blood T cells in healthy people across ages. Comments on this clonotype: Antigen: not known.

Findings and caveats of the study: With unsorted PBMCs, a conclusive comparison of naive versus antigen-experienced cells was not possible. Roughly linear age-related decline in beta diversity appeared, significant by age around 42. The long-lived group displayed more naive CD4+ cells, plus higher diversity, than the aged donors did.

Sample-barcoded 5' priming and a J-beta primer mix drove a second PCR of 7 to 11 cycles. Via MiXCR, TCRdb re-called the 5' RACE reads, giving one row per CDR3 protein. Counted here are 540,000 or so distinct CDR3 sequences, roughly 43% occurring once; the ten biggest clones make up approximately 25%. V was clipped by 3 bases and J by 12 bases; unmatched bases: 4. The germline V gene encodes CDR1 DFQATT and CDR2 SNEGSKA (reference sequence). The CDR3 has 11 residues. Total RNA extracted from each sample amounted to at least 6 micrograms. The specimen sequenced was blood. The chain joins TRBV20-1 to TRBJ2-1, with TRBD2 matching 8 bases. This TCR derives from a man older than 75 in good health. CDR3 protein: CSASSGLGQFF. As DNA, the CDR3 is TGCAGTGCTAGTTCGGGACTAGGGCAGTTCTTC.